This T cell receptor beta chain was obtained from a study of T cells expressing NK-cell markers. Overall study context: In sorted CD3+CD56+NKG2C+, CD3+CD56+NKG2C- and CD3+CD56-NKG2C+ T cells, TCR beta repertoires were obtained.

Beta-chain TCR cDNA was generated via 5'RACE template switching with UMIs. Reanalyzing the 5' RACE reads, TCRdb keeps one entry per CDR3 protein, without DNA. The data include about 260,000 distinct CDR3 sequences; the top ten clones carry under 0.5%. Sequencing was done on a sample of blood T cells: a sorted CD56 or NKG2C T cell subset, CD4+ or CD8+ T cells, or bulk PBMC T cells (not recorded which). This TCR was sampled from a man younger than 35 in good health.

The CDR3 reads CASSLEPPGQGAPEQYF. The J gene is TRBJ2-7, the V gene TRBV4-3; checking the TCRdb D call of TRBD1 is not possible without DNA. The germline CDR1 and CDR2 sequences are LGHNA and YSLEER. The CDR3 is 17 amino acids.